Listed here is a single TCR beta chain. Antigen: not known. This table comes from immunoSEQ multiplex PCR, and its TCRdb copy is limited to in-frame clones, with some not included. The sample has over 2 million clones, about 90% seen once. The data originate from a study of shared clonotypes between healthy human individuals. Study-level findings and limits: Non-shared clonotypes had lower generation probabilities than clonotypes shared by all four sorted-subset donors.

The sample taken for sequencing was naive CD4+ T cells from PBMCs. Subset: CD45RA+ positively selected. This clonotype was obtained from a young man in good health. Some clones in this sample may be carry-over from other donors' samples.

The CDR3, as DNA: TGTGCCTGGAGAGTACAGGGTGTTAGTTATGGCTACACCTTC. It codes for CAWRVQGVSYGYTF. V is TRBV30 and J is TRBJ1-2; tentative D call: TRBD1 (6 bases). Trimming took 3 bases from V and 5 from J, leaving 16 bases between them. Germline V CDR1 and CDR2: GTSNPN, SVGIG (reference sequence). The CDR3 loop spans 14 amino acids. Full variable domain (outside the CDR3, taken from reference TRBV30 and TRBJ1-2): SQTIHQWPATLVQPVGSPLSLECTVEGTSNPNLYWYRQAAGRGLQLLFYSVGIGQISSEVPQNLSASRPQDRQFILSSKKLLLSDSGFYLCAWRVQGVSYGYTFGSGTRLTVV.